The present entry profiles one T cell receptor (beta chain) with its context. Its antigen is not yet known. Qualities for individual bases were not recorded, and no much larger clone is one base off. TCRdb records Illumina HiSeq 2500 as the sequencer. TCR beta libraries were prepared by quantitative 5'-RACE with molecular barcodes. The authors' pipeline ran thus. A new computational method, built on a probabilistic model of VDJ rearrangement, was used to identify disease-linked TCR variants. Through fastp at Q25 and MiXCR, TCRdb rebuilt clones from the public reads, retaining in-frame beta chains. All rows with the same CDR3 protein become a single entry with the most common DNA and genes. For this entry, the V and J calls and clone size follow TCRdb and not the study's own pipeline. The sample table holds some 270,000 distinct CDR3 sequences, of which 15% to 20% were seen once. Less than 35% of the sample belongs to the ten largest clones.

These data are taken from a study of CD8 T cells in ankylosing spondylitis (dated by TCRdb to the late 2010s). For the study in its entirety: The study set out to find disease-linked TCR variants by profiling T cell receptor beta repertoires in ankylosing spondylitis patients and healthy donors. The whole study cohort included 90 to 120 healthy donors and about two dozen ankylosing spondylitis patients. Samples of peripheral blood were taken, and for ankylosing spondylitis patients, synovial fluid was collected as well. The full study reports these points: The disease-linked clones showed a CD8+ phenotype and occurred at relatively low frequencies in peripheral blood. Some motif variants were previously reported in synovial fluid and blood of reactive arthritis patients, suggesting common disease-initiation mechanisms. A TCR beta motif of 7 or 8 highly homologous amino acid variants appeared characteristic of blood from ankylosing spondylitis patients. The disease-linked clones were reported to be significantly enriched in matched synovial fluid samples from ankylosing spondylitis patients.

The TCR comes from a male donor with ankylosing spondylitis or in good health (not recorded which). Specimen: blood, either unsorted or a sorted T cell fraction (not recorded which).

The nucleotides are TGCAGCGTGGTGGGTAGTACGGGGAAAGGAGACATTCAGTACTTC. Translated, it gives CSVVGSTGKGDIQYF. This chain is built from TRBV29-1 and TRBJ2-4; TRBD2 is a weak D gene call, 5 bases matching. CDR1 is given as SQVTM and CDR2 as ANQGSEA, both from the germline V gene. Including the terminal cysteine and phenylalanine, the CDR3 comprises 15 residues. Only the CDR3 portion is preserved as DNA: 45 bases, with reading frame beginning at the first base. At the junction V is shortened by 6 bases and J by 8 bases, with 23 bases in between. The reference TRBV29-1 and TRBJ2-4 proteins fill in what lies around the CDR3, so the full variable domain reads SAVISQKPSRDICQRGTSLTIQCQVDSQVTMMFWYRQQPGQSLTLIATANQGSEATYESGFVIDKFPISRPNLTFSTLTVSNMSPEDSSIYLCSVVGSTGKGDIQYFGAGTRLSVL.